This section outlines one T cell receptor (beta chain) sequence together with its context. Its matching antigen is unknown. This specimen comes from a study of CD4 T cells in relation to SARS-CoV-2 and coronaviruses. Study at large: ViraFEST: roughly ten-day antigen culture of PBMCs, then TCR beta CDR3 sequencing. General observations from the study: The cross-reactivity analysis covered only spike protein, not other viral proteins. Monoreactive clones expanded significantly more to SARS-CoV-2 than crossreactive clones did.

Unexposed donor CD4+ T cells date from about 2011-2018, before the COVID-19 pandemic. CD4+ T cells were isolated from the cells after about ten days of culture. As cell numbers allowed, unexposed-donor CD4+ T cells faced SARS-CoV-2 S/N and four cold-coronavirus spikes. The protocol was immunoSEQ multiplex PCR, while the TCRdb copy is restricted to in-frame clones and leaves out a portion. This sample has some 19,000 clones, with 77% found just once. The material sequenced was CD4+ T cells from PBMCs, cultured in vitro. The TCR comes from a human donor in good health.

Here the CDR3 DNA reads TGTGCCAGCAGTGACTCCATAACGCCATCAGGTCGTCAGCCCCAGCATTTT. This translates into CASSDSITPSGRQPQHF. The J gene is TRBJ1-5, the V gene TRBV2; no clear D gene. Germline V gene lookup returns CDR1 SNHLY and CDR2 FYNNEI. There are 17 residues in the CDR3. Between the trimmed V and J ends, which lost 3 bases and 6 bases, there was a span of 21 bases.